A selection of T cell receptor beta chains follows, all from one sample in a study of blood T cell repertoires in COVID-19. The data were produced by immunoSEQ multiplex PCR, yet TCRdb's version contains in-frame clones alone and is incomplete. Found here are around 87,000 clones, nearly 90% of them singletons; the top ten hold more than 8%. The sequencing input was peripheral blood. Receptors were obtained from a man aged 50-59 years with acute or convalescent COVID-19. Both conserved end residues are trimmed from each CDR3.

v_call | cdr3_aa
TRBV27 | ASSLTAGTNTGELF
TRBV3-1/TRBV3-2 | ASSQDPGGGELF
TRBV6-5 | ASSYSTFRNEKLF
TRBV28 | ASSSDRANTGNTIY
TRBV14 | ASSPVVGGELF
TRBV9 | ASSVEVAESFSGANVLT
TRBV3-1/TRBV3-2 | ASSQEWPNTEAF
TRBV5-6 | ASSLEQGLGTDTQY
TRBV9 | ASSSTGLDTEAF
TRBV5-1 | ASSFNSYEQY
TRBV9 | ASSPEASGGDYEQY
TRBV4-1 | ASTGTENTEAF
TRBV7-2 | ASSLVGPAAGGYT
TRBV30 | AWSRPSGGAETQY
TRBV6-5 | ASRAANYGYT
TRBV7-9 | ASSPTGSQY
TRBV6-5 | ASSIQGIDGYT
TRBV19 | ASSVQGFGKPQH
TRBV24-1 | ATSEQGYEQF
TRBV5-1 | ASSPTGSGNTIY
TRBV11-2 | ASSFRAASYEQY
TRBV10-1 | ASSESRTSCPEQF
TRBV15 | ATSAVQSYNEQF
TRBV7-2 | ASAGDGRSTEAF
TRBV14 | ASRRLTGDGYT
TRBV3-1/TRBV3-2 | ASSLTGVGAEAF
TRBV27 | ASKQGQVGGYT
TRBV2 | ASSSDRGRNEQF
TRBV19 | ASSIRQGRGAF
TRBV27 | ASSLASGQPQH
TRBV4-1 | ASSQETGFGYT
TRBV5-4 | ASSLGQTLYNEQF
TRBV3-1/TRBV3-2 | ASSQAGFTDTQY
TRBV27 | ASSLGQVNQPQH
TRBV30 | AQRPPGGGTGELF
TRBV28 | ASNSLAGHRAYGYT
TRBV3-1/TRBV3-2 | ASRPGQGSGGYT
TRBV3-1/TRBV3-2 | ASSQAGVAGGLSEQF
TRBV28 | ASRPGQGAYEQF
TRBV10-3 | AISSGDGTDTQY
TRBV18 | ASSRDRDSPLH
TRBV9 | ASSAEPLRGGVDTQY
TRBV2 | ASWSGTFGYT
TRBV5-4 | ASSRSGGSYNEQF
TRBV30 | AWRRQGNEKLF
TRBV30 | AWTGTGTDTQY
TRBV9 | ASSVGDRAVADTEAF
TRBV5-1 | ASSLRTASGANYGYT
TRBV13 | ASSSNPRQGTYGYT
TRBV28 | ASSLTGTGQETQY
TRBV5-4 | ASSFGETYGYT